The 28 T cell receptor beta chains reported below all come from one sample, sequenced in a study of Ad26.COV2.S vaccination and SARS-CoV-2 variants. Repertoires were generated with immunoSEQ multiplex PCR, while TCRdb's copy carries only in-frame clones and drops some. Among about 450,000 clones, 89% were seen once, and the ten largest hold approximately 2.5%. Described treatment: roughly 20 received Ad26.COV2.S at low or high dose, single or two shots; several received placebo; per-sample allocation not given. The investigators took samples on day 63 after the first vaccine or placebo injection. The input for sequencing was peripheral blood, taken in a trial of Ad26.COV2.S vaccine versus placebo. The receptors were sampled from a person aged 18-65 years who received the Ad26.COV2.S COVID-19 vaccine or a placebo.

The chain has TRBV19 and TRBJ1-1; 8 bases line up with TRBD1. V was pared by 2 bases and J by 0 bases, with 8 bases of the junction left unmatched. The CDR3 consists of 17 residues. Germline V gene data show CDR1 as LNHDA and CDR2 as SQIVND (reference sequence). This CDR3 reads CASSIRKGQGMNTEAFF. In DNA form, the CDR3 reads TGTGCCAGTAGTATACGGAAAGGACAGGGCATGAACACTGAAGCTTTCTTT.

This chain links TRBV11-2 with TRBJ2-5; 8 bases are shared with TRBD2. Unmatched junction bases numbered 7, after V lost 4 bases and J lost 3 bases. CDR3 size: 15 residues. Germline CDR1 and CDR2: SGHAT and FQNNGV. The CDR3 nucleotides are TGTGCCAGCAGCTCGGGGTCGGGACTAGAAGAGACCCAGTACTTC. Encoded protein: CASSSGSGLEETQYF.

This clone appeared a few times. This sequence joins TRBV15 and TRBJ2-1, with D possibly matching TRBD2 (5 bases). V lost 1 base to trimming and J lost 0 bases, with 10 bases between them. The CDR3 runs to 16 residues. CDR1 and CDR2 from the germline V gene are LNHNV and YYDKDF (reference sequence). Here the CDR3 reads CATSRAPGNSYNEQFF. The CDR3 DNA reads TGTGCCACCAGCAGAGCCCCCGGGAACTCCTACAATGAGCAGTTCTTC.

The gene calls are TRBV19 and TRBJ2-2, with 8 bases that match TRBD1. Germline loops: CDR1 LNHDA, CDR2 SQIVND (reference sequence). The CDR3 consists of 16 residues. The V segment lost 3 bases and the J segment 5 bases; nucleotides outside the gene matches: 8. The chain's CDR3 is CASSIQDRVWTGELFF. DNA for the CDR3: TGTGCCAGTAGTATCCAGGACAGGGTGTGGACCGGGGAGCTGTTTTTT.

This clone was observed a handful of times. This chain uses TRBV15 with TRBJ1-5, with D unresolved. V dropped 0 bases and J dropped 7 bases, with 10 bases sitting between them. This CDR3 comprises 14 residues. CDR1 and CDR2 from the germline V gene are LNHNV and YYDKDF (reference sequence). CDR3: CATSRDLEKQPQHF. In DNA, the CDR3 is TGTGCCACCAGCAGAGATCTGGAGAAGCAGCCCCAGCATTTT.

The sample holds one count of this clone. This chain uses TRBV6-4 with TRBJ1-3; perhaps TRBD1 as D (5 bases). The germline CDR1 and CDR2 sequences are MRHNA and SNTAGT. V dropped 8 bases and J dropped 0 bases, with 11 bases sitting between them. The CDR3 totals 14 residues. The CDR3 coding sequence is TGTGCCAGCTCTCCGGACAACTCTGGAAACACCATATATTTT. Translation gives CASSPDNSGNTIYF.

Only one count was recorded for this clone. The chain has TRBV28 and TRBJ2-1; D gene unclear. The length of the CDR3 is 15 residues. Trimming removed 6 bases from V and 7 bases from J, with 19 bases in between. Germline values: CDR1 MDHEN, CDR2 SYDVKM. In nucleotides, the CDR3 is TGTGCCAGCAGCCTCTCGAGGCCGGCGAGGAATGAGCAGTTCTTC. Translated, it gives CASSLSRPARNEQFF.

The chain joins TRBV4-1 to TRBJ1-3; the D gene is possibly TRBD1 (5 bases). The V gene lost 3 bases and the J gene lost 0 bases, with 12 bases spanning the gap. This CDR3 region has 16 residues. Germline assignment: CDR1 MGHRA and CDR2 YSYEKL. Here the CDR3 reads CASSQGGFFSGNTIYF. The CDR3, as DNA: TGCGCCAGCAGCCAGGGGGGGTTCTTCTCTGGAAACACCATATATTTT.

This clone turned up a few times. This chain links TRBV4-2 with TRBJ2-7; D not certain. This CDR3 has 17 residues. V was shortened by 0 bases and J by 2 bases, with 17 bases between the two germline ends. Germline V gene lookup returns CDR1 LGHNA and CDR2 YNFKEQ. The CDR3 sequence: CASSQDSAAVSPYEQYF. The DNA for the CDR3 is TGTGCCAGCAGCCAAGACTCCGCGGCAGTTAGCCCCTACGAGCAGTACTTC.

V gene TRBV7-6 combines with J gene TRBJ2-2; perhaps TRBD1 as D (6 bases). The germline gives CDR1 SGHVS, CDR2 FNYEAQ. The germline V and J ends were trimmed by 6 bases and 0 bases, with 8 bases remaining between them. This CDR3 has 14 residues. The CDR3 region is CASRRTANTGELFF. The CDR3 nucleotides read TGTGCCAGCAGGAGGACAGCGAACACCGGGGAGCTGTTTTTT.

This rearrangement joins TRBV7-2 to TRBJ1-2; 7 nucleotides agree with TRBD1. Germline V lookup: CDR1 SGHTA, CDR2 FQGNSA. V lost 5 bases, J lost 7 bases, and 7 bases stayed unmatched. The CDR3 totals 13 residues. As DNA, the CDR3 is TGTGCCAGCAGCATAAGACAGGGTGGTGGCTACACCTTC. The encoded protein is CASSIRQGGGYTF. Filled out from reference TRBV7-2 and TRBJ1-2, the complete variable domain reads GAGVSQSPSNKVTEKGKDVELRCDPISGHTALYWYRQSLGQGLEFLIYFQGNSAPDKSGLPSDRFSAERTGGSVSTLTIQRTQQEDSAVYLCASSIRQGGGYTFGSGTRLTVV.

The CDR3 loop is CASSLEGFLSGANVLTF. The CDR3 nucleotides read TGTGCCAGCAGCTTGGAAGGATTTCTCTCTGGGGCCAACGTCCTGACTTTC. The chain combines TRBV5-4 with TRBJ2-6; D is unclear. This CDR3 spans 17 amino acids. The V gene's germline CDR1 is SGHNT and CDR2 YYREEE (reference sequence). V shed 0 bases and J shed 0 bases, with 10 bases lying between them. The complete variable domain, with remaining parts taken from reference TRBV5-4 and TRBJ2-6, reads ETGVTQSPTHLIKTRGQQVTLRCSSQSGHNTVSWYQQALGQGPQFIFQYYREEENGRGNFPPRFSGLQFPNYSSELNVNALELDDSALYLCASSLEGFLSGANVLTFGAGSRLTVL.

This chain joins TRBV7-9 and TRBJ1-2, with TRBD1 matching over 8 bases. In germline, CDR1 is SEHNR, CDR2 FQNEAQ (reference sequence). CDR3 size: 14 residues. Unmatched junction bases numbered 4, after V lost 4 bases and J lost 3 bases. This chain's CDR3 is CASSSDREYYGYTF. CDR3 in DNA: TGTGCCAGCAGCTCGGACAGGGAGTACTATGGCTACACCTTC.

The CDR3 coding sequence is TGTGCCATCAGTGAGTCATACAGGGGAGAGAGGTACGAGCAGTACGTC. It translates to CAISESYRGERYEQYV. The chain uses TRBV10-3 and TRBJ2-7; 7 bases fit TRBD1. Germline CDR1 reads ENHRY; CDR2 reads SYGVKD. Trimming at V came to 0 bases and at J to 4 bases, leaving 9 bases not matched to a gene. The CDR3 consists of 16 residues.

The CDR3: CSASQWWEQFF. The CDR3 bases are TGCAGTGCTAGTCAATGGTGGGAGCAGTTCTTC. The chain employs TRBV20-1 and TRBJ2-1, with D unclear. Trimming shortened V by 3 bases and J by 10 bases, and 10 bases separated the two germline ends. This CDR3 region has 11 residues. CDR1 and CDR2 from the germline V gene are DFQATT and SNEGSKA (reference sequence).

The chain joins TRBV19 to TRBJ2-5; no clear D. V lost 3 bases to trimming and J lost 0 bases, with 14 bases between them. This CDR3 has 16 residues. Looked up from germline, CDR1 is LNHDA and CDR2 is SQIVND (reference sequence). The CDR3 is CASSIRTGVYQETQYF. The CDR3 nucleotides read TGTGCCAGTAGTATTCGGACCGGCGTGTACCAAGAGACCCAGTACTTC.

V usage is TRBV18 and J usage is TRBJ1-4; 8 nucleotides line up with TRBD1. V shed 6 bases and J 8 bases; nucleotides not matched to a gene: 14. The germline CDR1 and CDR2 sequences are KGHSH and LQKENI. The CDR3 runs 16 residues. In DNA, the CDR3 is TGTGCCAGCTCCATGACCGGTGGACAGGGTACGGAAAAACTGTTTTTT. It translates to CASSMTGGQGTEKLFF.

In regard to this clone: This sample also contains other DNA sequences that code for the same CDR3. The chain has TRBV15 and TRBJ1-5; D remains ambiguous. CDR1 is LNHNV, CDR2 YYDKDF, per germline (reference sequence). CDR3 length equals 15 residues. V was cut by 0 bases and J by 0 bases, with 6 bases left in between. This CDR3 is CATSRDRASNQPQHF. The DNA of the CDR3 is TGTGCCACCAGCAGAGACAGAGCTAGCAATCAGCCCCAGCATTTT. The full variable domain, in which reference TRBV15 and TRBJ1-5 provide the parts outside the CDR3, is DAMVIQNPRYQVTQFGKPVTLSCSQTLNHNVMYWYQQKSSQAPKLLFHYYDKDFNNEADTPDNFQSRRPNTSFCFLDIRSPGLGDTAMYLCATSRDRASNQPQHFGDGTRLSIL.

V and J are TRBV25-1 and TRBJ1-1; D uncertain. The CDR3 is 13 amino acids. V shed 10 bases and J shed 10 bases, with 22 bases lying between them. Germline assignment: CDR1 MGHDK and CDR2 SYGVNS. CDR3 in amino acids: CATSHRGRKGAFF. In DNA, the CDR3 is TGTGCCACCTCCCACCGTGGCCGGAAAGGAGCTTTCTTT.

This chain connects TRBV5-5 to TRBJ2-7; TRBD1 is a possible D gene (7 bases). The CDR3 extends over 15 amino acids. Per germline, CDR1 SGHKS and CDR2 YYEKEE (reference sequence). The V end lost 0 bases, the J end lost 3 bases, and 13 bases lay between the germline ends. The CDR3 DNA sequence: TGTGCCAGCAGCTTGGCCGCAGGGGGGTACTACGAGCAGTACTTC. Residues: CASSLAAGGYYEQYF.

V and J are TRBV29-1 and TRBJ1-3, with D hard to call. The CDR3 extends over 14 amino acids. Trimming stripped 2 bases from V and 8 bases from J, with 16 bases between. The germline CDR1 and CDR2 sequences are SQVTM and ANQGSEA. The CDR3 here is CSVEKPGSGYTIYF. CDR3 nucleotides: TGCAGCGTTGAAAAGCCCGGGAGTGGCTACACCATATATTTT.

CDR3: CASSLDARGINYGYTF. DNA for the CDR3: TGCGCCAGCAGCTTGGATGCCAGGGGGATCAACTATGGCTACACCTTC. The V call is TRBV5-1, the J call TRBJ1-2, with TRBD1 matching 7 bases. The V gene's germline CDR1 is SGHRS and CDR2 YFSETQ. Germline trimming cut 0 bases from V and 2 bases from J; bases unmatched to any gene: 7. The CDR3 length is 16 residues.

The rearrangement links TRBV29-1 to TRBJ1-3; no clear D. V lost 6 bases, J lost 4 bases, and 13 bases lay in between. The CDR3 runs 13 residues. CDR1 is SQVTM and CDR2 is ANQGSEA in the germline V gene. DNA of the CDR3: TGCAGCGTCCAAGCGGGAAAAGGAAACACCATATATTTT. It yields the protein CSVQAGKGNTIYF. The full variable domain, rest sourced from reference TRBV29-1 and TRBJ1-3, is SAVISQKPSRDICQRGTSLTIQCQVDSQVTMMFWYRQQPGQSLTLIATANQGSEATYESGFVIDKFPISRPNLTFSTLTVSNMSPEDSSIYLCSVQAGKGNTIYFGEGSWLTVV.

The gene calls are TRBV2 and TRBJ2-2, with 8 positions matching TRBD2. This CDR3 spans 15 amino acids. With 7 bases clipped from V and 5 bases from J, the junction kept 9 bases outside the gene matches. Germline V CDR1 and CDR2: SNHLY, FYNNEI. In DNA, the CDR3 is TGTGCCAGCATAGTGGGACTAGGGGGTACCGGGGAGCTGTTTTTT. This translates into CASIVGLGGTGELFF.

Only one count was recorded for this clone. V usage is TRBV29-1 and J usage is TRBJ1-1; the match to TRBD1 covers 7 bases. The CDR3 covers 14 residues. Germline V gene lookup returns CDR1 SQVTM and CDR2 ANQGSEA. With 6 bases clipped from V and 1 base from J, the junction kept 8 bases outside the gene matches. Written as DNA, the CDR3 is TGCAGCGTCTTAAGACAGGGAAAGAACACTGAAGCTTTCTTT. Translating it yields CSVLRQGKNTEAFF.

This clone was seen just once. The genes are TRBV5-6 and TRBJ2-1; D is undetermined. Deletions cut 4 bases from V and 6 bases from J, with 11 bases between. Germline V gene sequence: CDR1 SGHDT, CDR2 YYEEEE. There are 13 residues in the CDR3. In nucleotides, the CDR3 is TGTGCCAGCAGCCTCCCTACCCCCAATGAGCAGTTCTTC. It specifies CASSLPTPNEQFF.

The CDR3 is CAISSQGIEAFF. CDR3 nucleotides: TGTGCCATCAGTTCCCAGGGTATTGAAGCTTTCTTT. V gene TRBV10-3 combines with J gene TRBJ1-1, with a tentative D call TRBD1 (5 bases). CDR1 is ENHRY and CDR2 is SYGVKD in the germline V gene. This CDR3 is 12 amino acids long. Between the trimmed V and J ends, which lost 5 bases and 7 bases, there was a span of 11 bases.

The V gene is TRBV4-2, the J gene TRBJ1-2, with a tentative D call TRBD1 (5 bases). V lost 1 base and J lost 7, with 13 bases in between. In germline, CDR1 is LGHNA, CDR2 YNFKEQ. The CDR3 is 14 amino acids. The chain's CDR3 is CASSQGTPLVGYTF. CDR3 bases: TGTGCCAGCAGCCAAGGGACACCCTTGGTTGGCTACACCTTC.